This TCR beta chain stems from a study of type 1 and type 2 diabetes patients. Overall study: T cells were magnetically sorted from PBMCs as CD4+ or CD8+ subsets. The whole study generated 18,976,912 paired-end reads. Study-wide results and limits: With limited T2D and control samples, some T1D-only expanded clones may not be T1D-specific.

The CDR3 consists of 13 residues. V dropped 10 bases and J dropped 3; count of bases not matched to a gene: 8. Germline V lookup: CDR1 ENHRY, CDR2 SYGVKD. In regard to this clonotype: Its target is unknown. One base away lies a much larger clone, so this may be a sequencing read error.

The PCR template was genomic DNA. Multiplex PCR with 30 forward and 13 reverse primers amplified the TCR beta CDR3. TCRdb re-called the multiplex PCR reads through MiXCR, storing one row per CDR3 protein. Here the sample spans more than 250,000 distinct CDR3 sequences, roughly 48% being singletons. Sequenced: peripheral blood mononuclear cells (PBMCs). The gene calls are TRBV10-3 and TRBJ2-5; 7 bases map to TRBD1. The source is a man younger than 35 with type 2 diabetes. The CDR3 coding sequence is TGTGCCACCAGGGGACAGCCTAAAGAGACCCAGTACTTC. This translates into CATRGQPKETQYF.